The present entry profiles one T cell receptor beta chain with its context. Which antigen it targets is not known. Base quality data are lacking; no much larger clone is found one base away. The sample comes from a study of cytomegalovirus exposure and HLA in healthy donors (dated by TCRdb to the late 2010s). Concerning the study at large: An earlier analysis of approximately 640 of the donors reported 250 to 300 Gb of sequence data and 100 million to 130 million unique TCR beta sequences from about 200 million T cells. Among the roughly 400 genotyped donors, 75% to 90% belonged to the genetic ancestry cluster associated with self-reported Caucasian donors. Because of strong linkage in the cohort, roughly five DR-DQ haplotypes were treated as single units for association and clustering. Roughly 290 gigabases of sequencing data and around 90 million unique TCR sequences made up an early release that covered nearly 650 HLA-typed donors. In an earlier analysis of 587 of the donors, high-throughput TCR beta sequencing was used to judge whether each TCR beta V gene segment behaved as functional or pseudogenic. A later genetic analysis used genome-wide SNP genotypes for about 60% of the roughly 700 donors, treating that subset as a discovery cohort. Among some 400 genotyped donors of the cohort, an average of roughly 230,000 unique TCR beta nucleotide sequences was sequenced per donor, of which about 18% were non-productive. Typing coverage differed by locus: A, B, C, DRB1 and DQB1 were typed in roughly 620-630 donors, DQA1 in 500 to 550, DPA1 in over 600, and DPB1 in about 450. Donor age, sex, ethnicity and CMV serostatus were collected together with the repertoire data. To predict cytomegalovirus infection status, the study combined high-throughput TCR immunosequencing, statistical association of individual TCRs with disease status, and machine learning. Using immunosequencing, the study profiled T cell repertoires from 550 to 750 subjects and related those repertoires to cytomegalovirus serostatus. Rather than drawing on any new phenotypic data, the later analysis identified candidate immune exposures from TCR beta sequences and the way those sequences occurred across donors. Along with the 666-subject first cohort, a separate validation cohort of more than 90 different subjects was used. All discovery cohort repertoires had been generated using a single sequencing platform. The study was designed to test whether signatures of past pathogen exposure could be identified by cataloging public T cell receptors. A later analysis re-examined previously published TCR beta repertoires from roughly 650 donors and added high-resolution HLA genotyping to investigate patterns of TCR occurrence. HLA typing covered class I and class II loci at four-digit resolution.

The library was built by means of the immunoSEQ multiplex PCR assay. For the multiplex PCR, a mixture combining 60 forward primers for TCR Vbeta segments and 13 reverse primers for TCR Jbeta segments was used. The CDR3 region of rearranged TCR beta genes was amplified from genomic DNA with a multiplex PCR assay. The amplified TCR beta libraries were sequenced on the Illumina HiSeq System as 87-base-pair reads. As for the authors' bioinformatics: A later analysis counted tens of millions of unique TCR beta chains across the 666 repertoires, and around 9.9 million of these chains were shared by at least two donors. To remove PCR and sequencing errors, raw reads were error-corrected and collapsed into unique sequences using a nearest-neighbor algorithm that merged closely related sequences. V, D and J gene segments were assigned by aligning CDR3 sequences to IMGT reference sequences. Each retained sequence needed at least a six-nucleotide match to both a V gene segment and a J gene segment. Rearrangements were classified as productive when the CDR3 lacked stop codons and remained in frame with V and J, and all other rearrangements were classified as non-productive. Following IMGT convention, CDR3 was defined as the stretch from the second conserved V-encoded cysteine to the conserved J-encoded phenylalanine. The earlier analysis of about 610 of the donors excluded sequences that lacked an unambiguous match to a single V gene segment. An earlier analysis of approximately 590 of the donors called V segments functional above 56.7% productive rearrangements and segregating when the between-donor standard deviation exceeded 5%. To diagnose cytomegalovirus status from the catalog of TCR beta chain sequences, a statistical classification framework was built. A later analysis assigned V and J genes by comparing TCR nucleotide sequences with IMGT/GENE-DB human TR gene sequences. A later analysis assigned CDR3 sequences and most-parsimonious VDJ recombination scenarios with the TCRdist pipeline. In a later analysis, each TCR beta chain was defined by its CDR3 amino acid sequence together with its V-gene family, and reads lacking a unique V-gene family were excluded. To address suspected cross-contamination and a sequencing artifact, a later analysis removed around 600 highly shared, low-generation-probability nucleotide sequences. In a later analysis, a clonal expansion index was calculated for each public chain from normalized within-repertoire ranks of inferred template counts. A later analysis computed generation probabilities with a VDJ recombination model fitted to out-of-frame rearrangements, and checked the results against IGoR. A later analysis scored TCR-TCR, TCR-HLA and TCR-CMV co-occurrence with hypergeometric tests, applying a repertoire-size bias correction to TCR pairs. In a later analysis, false discovery rates were estimated by permuting HLA or CMV assignments 20 times. In a later analysis, co-occurring TCRs were grouped using DBSCAN, and TCRdist sequence similarity was added for clustering within HLA-allele-positive subsets. Repertoires with fewer than 30,000 or more than 120,000 public chains were left out of co-occurrence clustering, as were about 5 repertoires with anomalous nucleotide sharing. The clones in this table, taken by TCRdb from immuneACCESS, are in-frame only. Not every clone is retained; where verified, under half of the shortfall comes from an unresolved V gene, and the cause of the rest is unknown. D and trimming were read from the DNA, whereas the V and J calls and clone size are those reported in that table. The sample table shows roughly 170,000 clones, and roughly 84% are seen once. The ten biggest clones cover more than 0.95% of the sample.

General findings and caveats noted by the study authors: Correlated functional status among segregating V segments might be attributable to linkage disequilibrium, but an unknown experimental factor could not be ruled out. Most TCR sequences were observed very rarely across donors, whereas some public TCRs were present in many individuals. In a later analysis, most CMV-associated TCR beta chains were found to appear HLA-restricted, with HLA associations seemingly driven largely by CMV exposure. The study gave a list of 150 to 200 TCR beta chains associated with cytomegalovirus. A further reported finding was that TCR beta sequences accurately predicted the HLA-A and HLA-B alleles for most subjects in the first cohort. In an earlier analysis of approximately 590 of the donors, most TCR beta V segments appeared in productive rearrangements about 90% or about 30% of the time, broadly matching IMGT annotations. The sequencing pipeline was judged likely to have produced a cluster of highly shared sequence variants as a technical artifact. In vitro tests confirmed that three of the cytomegalovirus-associated TCR beta chains recognize cytomegalovirus antigens. Compared with the approximately 670-donor mean, donors in an Asian-associated ancestry cluster had fewer N-insertions in productive TCRs, according to a later genetic analysis. The authors suggested that the approach could potentially be extended to other disease states and immunological phenotypes. The classifier was reported to diagnose cytomegalovirus status with high specificity and sensitivity in both the original and validation cohorts. The earlier analysis of 450 to 700 of the donors excluded approximately 17 rarely observed V segments, including chromosome 9 orphons, because counts were too low. Some IMGT-functional V segments, including TRBV6-2 and TRBV6-3, could not be distinguished by the 87-base-pair reads and were therefore excluded. At a false discovery rate of 0.05, a later analysis linked 16,951 TCR beta sequences to specific HLA alleles. In a later analysis, HLA-associated TCR beta chains showed more clonal expansion and lower generation probabilities than non-associated chains that were equally common. A later genetic analysis associated a missense DCLRE1C variant with V-gene and J-gene trimming of TCR beta chains, and an independent cohort replicated the association. Strong co-occurrence of HLA alleles, especially DR and DQ, made assigning TCR associations to individual alleles difficult. In a later analysis, the rate of TCR association differed among HLA loci, with DRB1 alleles having the most associated TCRs and HLA-C alleles having the fewest. Because HLA typing was unavailable for some donors at each locus, only the typed subset was used in association tests. Several of the top co-occurrence clusters appeared to be linked to parvovirus B19, influenza, CMV and Epstein-Barr virus, according to a later analysis. The presence/absence analyses assumed that sequencing depth was roughly uniform across donors, and that assumption may not be true. Only TCR beta chains were sequenced in this cohort, and the absence of alpha or paired-chain data limited detectable features. Immune exposure information for the cohort was limited to CMV serostatus.

Trimmed from V: 0 bases; trimmed from J: 5 bases; junction bases lacking a gene match: 8. The CDR3, from cysteine to phenylalanine, totals 16 residues. The CDR3 DNA has 48 bases and is translated from base 1. For CDR1 and CDR2, the germline V gene lists MNHNS and SASEGT. In total, just over 650 healthy bone marrow donors made up the cohort. At the time of sampling, every cohort member was nominally healthy, though immune exposures that went unrecorded were likely present. The donor tested CMV seropositive, placing the donor among the 250 to 300 seropositive members of the cohort. A peripheral blood sample was provided by each donor, and peripheral blood mononuclear cells were used for TCR beta sequencing. Genomic DNA extraction from the blood cell samples was performed with the Qiagen DNeasy Blood Extraction Kit.

Specimen: PBMCs. The TCR sequence derives from a girl aged 2-10 years in good health and CMV-seropositive. The receptor chain draws on TRBV6-1 and TRBJ2-7, with 9 middle bases fitting TRBD1. The CDR3 has the sequence CASSEAGTGQFHEQYF. The nucleotide sequence is given as TGTGCCAGCAGTGAAGCCGGGACAGGGCAATTCCACGAGCAGTACTTC.